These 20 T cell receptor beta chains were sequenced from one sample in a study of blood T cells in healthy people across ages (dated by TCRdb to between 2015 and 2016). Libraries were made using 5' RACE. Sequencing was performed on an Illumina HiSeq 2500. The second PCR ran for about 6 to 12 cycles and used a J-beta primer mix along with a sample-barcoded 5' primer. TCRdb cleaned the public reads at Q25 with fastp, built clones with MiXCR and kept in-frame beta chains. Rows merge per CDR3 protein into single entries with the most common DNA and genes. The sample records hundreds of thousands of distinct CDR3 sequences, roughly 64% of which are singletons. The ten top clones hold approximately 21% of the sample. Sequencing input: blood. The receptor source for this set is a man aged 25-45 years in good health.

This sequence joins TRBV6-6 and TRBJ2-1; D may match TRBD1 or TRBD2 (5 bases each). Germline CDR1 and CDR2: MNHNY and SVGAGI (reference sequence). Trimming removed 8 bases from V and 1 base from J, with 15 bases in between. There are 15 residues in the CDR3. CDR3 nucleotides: TGTGCCAGCTTGAACCGGGACCGTTCCTACAATGAGCAGTTCTTC. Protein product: CASLNRDRSYNEQFF.

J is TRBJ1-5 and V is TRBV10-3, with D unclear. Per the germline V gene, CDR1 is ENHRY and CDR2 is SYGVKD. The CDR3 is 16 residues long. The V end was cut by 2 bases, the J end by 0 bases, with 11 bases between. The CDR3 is CAISELGRDSNQPQHF. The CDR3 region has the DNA TGTGCCATCAGTGAGCTTGGACGGGATAGCAATCAGCCCCAGCATTTT.

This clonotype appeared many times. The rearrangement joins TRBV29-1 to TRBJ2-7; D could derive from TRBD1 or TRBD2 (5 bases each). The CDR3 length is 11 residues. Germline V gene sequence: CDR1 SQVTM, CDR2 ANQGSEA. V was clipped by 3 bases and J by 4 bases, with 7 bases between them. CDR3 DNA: TGCAGCGTTGACGAGGGGTACGAGCAGTACTTC. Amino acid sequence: CSVDEGYEQYF.

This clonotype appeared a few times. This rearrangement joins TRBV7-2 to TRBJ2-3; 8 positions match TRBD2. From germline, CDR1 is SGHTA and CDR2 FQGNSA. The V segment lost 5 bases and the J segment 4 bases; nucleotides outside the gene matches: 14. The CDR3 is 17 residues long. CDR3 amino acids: CASSTNQPAGGSDTQYF. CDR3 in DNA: TGTGCCAGCAGCACAAACCAGCCCGCGGGGGGCTCAGATACGCAGTATTTT.

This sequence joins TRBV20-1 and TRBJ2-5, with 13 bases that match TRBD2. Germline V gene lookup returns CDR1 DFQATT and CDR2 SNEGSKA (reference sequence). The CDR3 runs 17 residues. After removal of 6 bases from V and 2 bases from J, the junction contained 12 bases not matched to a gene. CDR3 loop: CSATAVLAGGRQETQYF. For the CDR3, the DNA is TGCAGTGCAACAGCCGTACTAGCGGGGGGGCGTCAAGAGACCCAGTACTTC.

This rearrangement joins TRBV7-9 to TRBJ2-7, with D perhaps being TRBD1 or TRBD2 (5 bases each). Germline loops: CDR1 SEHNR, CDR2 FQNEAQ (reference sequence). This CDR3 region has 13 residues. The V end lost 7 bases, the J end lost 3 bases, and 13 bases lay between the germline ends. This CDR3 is CASTPGAVYEQYF. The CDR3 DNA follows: TGTGCCAGCACCCCCGGGGCCGTCTACGAGCAGTACTTC.

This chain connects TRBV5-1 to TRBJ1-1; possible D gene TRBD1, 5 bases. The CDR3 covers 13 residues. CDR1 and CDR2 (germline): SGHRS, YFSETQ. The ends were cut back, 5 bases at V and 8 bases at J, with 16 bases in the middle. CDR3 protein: CASRTTGQAEAFF. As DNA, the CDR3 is TGCGCCAGCAGGACTACGGGGCAAGCGGAAGCTTTCTTT.

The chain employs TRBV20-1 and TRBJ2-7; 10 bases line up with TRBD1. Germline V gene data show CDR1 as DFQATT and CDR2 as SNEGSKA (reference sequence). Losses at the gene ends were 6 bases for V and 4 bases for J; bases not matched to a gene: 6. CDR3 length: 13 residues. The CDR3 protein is CSARQGAMYEQYF. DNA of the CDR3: TGCAGTGCACGACAGGGGGCAATGTACGAGCAGTACTTC.

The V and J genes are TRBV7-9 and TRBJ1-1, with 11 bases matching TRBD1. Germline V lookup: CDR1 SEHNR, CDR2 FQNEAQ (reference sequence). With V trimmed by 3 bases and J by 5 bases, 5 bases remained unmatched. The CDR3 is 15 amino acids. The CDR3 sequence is CASSLTGTGGTEAFF. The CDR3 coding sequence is TGTGCCAGCAGCTTGACCGGGACAGGGGGTACTGAAGCTTTCTTT.

The DNA for the CDR3 is TGTGCCAGCAGAACGGGACAGGGGAACACTGAAGCTTTCTTT. It specifies CASRTGQGNTEAFF. This chain uses TRBV7-8 with TRBJ1-1, with 9 bases matching TRBD1. With V trimmed by 6 bases and J by 1 base, 3 bases remained unmatched. CDR1 is SGHVS and CDR2 is FQNEAQ in the germline V gene. The CDR3 contains 14 residues.

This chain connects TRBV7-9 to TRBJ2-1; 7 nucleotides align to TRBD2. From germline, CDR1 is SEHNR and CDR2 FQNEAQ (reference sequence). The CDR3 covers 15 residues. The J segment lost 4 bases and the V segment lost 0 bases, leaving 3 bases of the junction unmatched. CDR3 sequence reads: CASSLAAGAYNEQFF. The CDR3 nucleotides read TGTGCCAGCAGCTTAGCGGCGGGAGCTTACAATGAGCAGTTCTTC.

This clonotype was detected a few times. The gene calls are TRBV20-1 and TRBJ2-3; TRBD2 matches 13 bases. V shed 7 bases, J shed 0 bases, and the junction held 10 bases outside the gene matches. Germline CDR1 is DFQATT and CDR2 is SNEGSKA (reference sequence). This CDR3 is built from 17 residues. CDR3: CSVKGTSGDGSTDTQYF. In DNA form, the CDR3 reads TGCAGTGTCAAGGGGACTAGCGGGGACGGGAGCACAGATACGCAGTATTTT.

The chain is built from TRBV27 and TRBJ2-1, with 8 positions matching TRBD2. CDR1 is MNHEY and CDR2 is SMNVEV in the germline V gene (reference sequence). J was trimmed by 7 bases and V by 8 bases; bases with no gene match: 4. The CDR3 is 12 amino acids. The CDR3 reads CASREGGNEQFF. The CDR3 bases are TGTGCCAGCCGGGAGGGCGGGAATGAGCAGTTCTTC.

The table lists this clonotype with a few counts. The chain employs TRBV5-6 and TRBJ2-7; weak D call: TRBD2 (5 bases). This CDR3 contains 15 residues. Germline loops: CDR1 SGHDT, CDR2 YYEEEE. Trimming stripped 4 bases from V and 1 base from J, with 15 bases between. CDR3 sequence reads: CASSPAPTSSYEQYF. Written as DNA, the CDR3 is TGTGCCAGCAGCCCTGCCCCAACTAGTTCCTACGAGCAGTACTTC. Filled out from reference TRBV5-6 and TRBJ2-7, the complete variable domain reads DAGVTQSPTHLIKTRGQQVTLRCSPKSGHDTVSWYQQALGQGPQFIFQYYEEEERQRGNFPDRFSGHQFPNYSSELNVNALLLGDSALYLCASSPAPTSSYEQYFGPGTRLTVT.

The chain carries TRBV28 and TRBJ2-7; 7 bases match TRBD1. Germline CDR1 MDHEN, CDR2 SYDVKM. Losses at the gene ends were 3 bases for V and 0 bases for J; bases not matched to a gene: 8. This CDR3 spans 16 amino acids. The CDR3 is CASSLGTEFDSYEQYF. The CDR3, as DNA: TGTGCCAGCAGTTTGGGGACAGAATTTGACTCCTACGAGCAGTACTTC.

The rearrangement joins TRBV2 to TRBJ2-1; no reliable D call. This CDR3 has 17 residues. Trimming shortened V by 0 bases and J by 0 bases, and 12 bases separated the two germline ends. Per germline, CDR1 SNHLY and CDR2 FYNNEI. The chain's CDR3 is CASSEAVGLDSYNEQFF. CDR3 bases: TGTGCCAGCAGTGAAGCTGTTGGTCTGGACTCCTACAATGAGCAGTTCTTC. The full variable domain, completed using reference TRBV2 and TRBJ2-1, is EPEVTQTPSHQVTQMGQEVILRCVPISNHLYFYWYRQILGQKVEFLVSFYNNEISEKSEIFDDQFSVERPDGSNFTLKIRSTKLEDSAMYFCASSEAVGLDSYNEQFFGPGTRLTVL.

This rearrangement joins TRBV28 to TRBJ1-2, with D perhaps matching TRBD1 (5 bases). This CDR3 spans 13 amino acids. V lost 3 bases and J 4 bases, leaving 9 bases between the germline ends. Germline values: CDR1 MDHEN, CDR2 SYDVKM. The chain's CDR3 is CASSFTGTYGYTF. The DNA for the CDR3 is TGTGCCAGCAGTTTTACCGGGACCTATGGCTACACCTTC.

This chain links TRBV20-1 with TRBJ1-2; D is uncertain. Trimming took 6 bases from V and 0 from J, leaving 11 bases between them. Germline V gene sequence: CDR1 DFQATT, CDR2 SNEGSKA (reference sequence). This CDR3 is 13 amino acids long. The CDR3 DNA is TGCAGTGCCAGATGGGCCACTAACTATGGCTACACCTTC. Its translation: CSARWATNYGYTF.

The DNA of the CDR3 is TGCAGTGCTAGAGAAACTCCGGGAGCAGATACGCAGTATTTT. Its protein product is CSARETPGADTQYF. The gene calls are TRBV20-1 and TRBJ2-3; possible D gene TRBD2, 6 bases. The CDR3 has 14 residues. The V end lost 0 bases, the J end lost 4 bases, and 11 bases lay between the germline ends. Germline loops: CDR1 DFQATT, CDR2 SNEGSKA (reference sequence).

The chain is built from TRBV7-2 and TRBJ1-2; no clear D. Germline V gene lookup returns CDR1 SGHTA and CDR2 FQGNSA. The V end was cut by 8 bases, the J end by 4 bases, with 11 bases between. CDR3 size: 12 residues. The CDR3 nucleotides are TGTACCAGCCACAGCGTTTTCTATGGCTACACCTTC. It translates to CTSHSVFYGYTF.